This T cell receptor (beta chain) was observed in a study of blood T cells in healthy people across ages. The CDR3 length is 19 residues. After removal of 0 bases from V and 5 bases from J, the junction contained 17 bases not matched to a gene. CDR1 and CDR2 from the germline V gene are SEHNR and FQNEAQ (reference sequence). For this clonotype: No antigen is known for it.

It was with a sample-barcoded 5' primer and a J-beta primer mix that a second PCR of about 7 to 12 cycles was run. Each CDR3 protein gets one entry after TCRdb re-called the 5' RACE reads with MiXCR. The sample yields approximately 770,000 distinct CDR3 sequences, 58% seen once. No fewer than 5.5 micrograms of total RNA were isolated from every sample. Study-wide results and caveats: Donor CMV status was unknown, possibly confounding expanded clonotype changes. The study found TCR beta diversity correlated strongly with naive T cell percentage. A greater number of naive CD4+ cells and higher diversity distinguished long-lived donors from aged donors.

The source material was blood. The TCR comes from a man aged 30 to 45 in good health. The chain carries TRBV7-9 and TRBJ2-5; 8 bases are shared with TRBD1. As DNA, the CDR3 is TGTGCCAGCAGCTTAGCGCTCGCCCCCAACCCAACAGGGGGGGAGACCCAGTACTTC. Translated, it gives CASSLALAPNPTGGETQYF.